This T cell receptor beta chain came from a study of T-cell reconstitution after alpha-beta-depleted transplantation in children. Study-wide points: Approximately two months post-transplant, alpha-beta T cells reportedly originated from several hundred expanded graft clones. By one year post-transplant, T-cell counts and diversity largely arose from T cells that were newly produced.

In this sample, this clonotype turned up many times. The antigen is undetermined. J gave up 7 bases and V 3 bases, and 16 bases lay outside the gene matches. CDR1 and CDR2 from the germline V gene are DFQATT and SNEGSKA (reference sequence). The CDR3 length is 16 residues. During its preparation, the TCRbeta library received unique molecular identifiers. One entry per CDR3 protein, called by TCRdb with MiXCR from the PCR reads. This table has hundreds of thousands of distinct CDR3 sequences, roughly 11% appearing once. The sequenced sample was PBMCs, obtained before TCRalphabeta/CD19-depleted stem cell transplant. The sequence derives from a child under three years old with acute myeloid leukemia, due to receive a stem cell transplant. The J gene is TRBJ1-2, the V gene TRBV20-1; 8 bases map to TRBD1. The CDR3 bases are TGCAGTGCTAGGGAGGGTTCCTGGACAGGGCGACGTGGCTACACCTTC. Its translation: CSAREGSWTGRRGYTF.